Described below is a single TCR beta chain sequence and its context. As yet, its antigen is unknown. This same CDR3 is encoded by further DNA sequences in the sample. Measured with immunoSEQ multiplex PCR; TCRdb has only the in-frame clones, and not every one. The profile covers 95,000 to 100,000 clones, with roughly 90% appearing a single time and 16% taken by the ten largest. This sample was taken from a study of T cell responses to AZD1222 COVID-19 vaccine. Study information: Pooling of second doses given at about 4 or about 12 weeks was done.

Study-wide results and caveats: Donors were chiefly white British, with a greater number of females, and clonal diversity was perhaps underestimated. Baseline seropositivity occurred in only a handful of AZD1222 recipients.

Germline-derived CDR1 and CDR2 are SGHRS and YFSETQ. This CDR3 has 13 amino acids. The V gene lost 4 bases and the J gene lost 1 base, with 8 bases spanning the gap. The material sequenced was peripheral blood, taken on day 0 of AZD1222 vaccination. The chain employs TRBV5-1 and TRBJ1-1; D remains ambiguous. This TCR was sampled from an adult in good health. CDR3 DNA sequence: TGCGCCAGCAGCACGACGGAGAACACTGAAGCTTTCTTT. Translating gives CASSTTENTEAFF.